Listed below are T cell receptor beta chains from one sample, sequenced in a study of shared clonotypes between healthy human individuals. Generated by immunoSEQ multiplex PCR, the TCRdb table keeps only in-frame clones and is missing some. Of about half a million clones in the sample, over 70% were seen once. Sequencing was performed on PBMCs. These receptors were taken from a woman in her thirties or forties in good health. Some clones in this sample may be carry-over from other donors' samples. The CDR3 runs from the conserved cysteine through the conserved F or W. Fields, in order: J gene, clone size, D gene, V gene, CDR3 DNA, CDR3 protein. D genes are given only for firm matches. Clone size, where shown, is once, few, many, or a class for clones that have expanded.

TRBJ1-2,-,-,TRBV2,TGTGCCAGCACCCCGGACGGAACCAACCTTAATGGCTACACCTTC,CASTPDGTNLNGYTF
TRBJ2-7,-,TRBD1,TRBV2,TGTGCCAGCAGTGAAGGCTCGGGACAGCTTTACGAGCAGTACTTC,CASSEGSGQLYEQYF
TRBJ2-2,-,-,TRBV13,TGTGCCAGCAGCTTAGAGTCGAACACCGGGGAGCTGTTTTTT,CASSLESNTGELFF
TRBJ1-3,few,-,TRBV5-8,TGTGCCAGCATCCGTACAGGATCTGGAAACACCATATATTTT,CASIRTGSGNTIYF
TRBJ1-2,-,-,TRBV12-2,TGTGCAAGTCGCTTAGCGCTAAGGAAGCTTGGCTACACCTTC,CASRLALRKLGYTF
TRBJ2-3,-,-,TRBV7-9,TGTGCCAGCAGCTTGTGGGTCTCGCGGACAGATACGCAGTATTTT,CASSLWVSRTDTQYF
TRBJ2-1,-,-,TRBV7-3,TGTGCCAGCAGCTTAAAGTCCCGGGAGTGGCACAATGAGCAGTTCTTC,CASSLKSREWHNEQFF
TRBJ2-3,-,TRBD2,TRBV5-8,TGTGCCAGCAGCGGCGGGAGGGCCCGTAGCACAGATACGCAGTATTTT,CASSGGRARSTDTQYF
TRBJ2-7,-,-,TRBV27,TGTGCCAGCAGCCCAAGGCCAGGGTTCGAGCAGTACTTC,CASSPRPGFEQYF
TRBJ1-5,-,TRBD1,TRBV19,TGTGCCAGTAATCCGGGACAGGGGTATCAGCCCCAGCATTTT,CASNPGQGYQPQHF
TRBJ2-7,-,-,TRBV29-1,TGCAGCGTTGTCGTAGGGGTCGACGAGCAGTACTTC,CSVVVGVDEQYF
TRBJ1-2,-,-,TRBV7-9,TGTGCCAGCAGCTTAGGGGGCCCAGGCTATGGCTACACCTTC,CASSLGGPGYGYTF
TRBJ2-3,once,-,TRBV5-6,TGTGCCAGCAGCCAAGAACAGGGCGGGGGACTTACGCAGTATTTT,CASSQEQGGGLTQYF
TRBJ2-2,once,TRBD2,TRBV6-4,TGTGCCAGCAGTGTCCTAGCGGGGGGCACCGGGGAGCTGTTTTTT,CASSVLAGGTGELFF
TRBJ1-2,-,-,TRBV28,TGTGCCAGCAGTTCGACCGGGACGTACTATGGCTACACCTTC,CASSSTGTYYGYTF
TRBJ1-1,-,TRBD1,TRBV28,TGTGCCAGCAGTTTAACACAGGGGGGCAGGAAAGCTTTCTTT,CASSLTQGGRKAFF
TRBJ2-3,-,TRBD2,TRBV4-2,TGTGCCAGCAGCCAAGTTCAGCGGGAGCTCAGCACAGATACGCAGTATTTT,CASSQVQRELSTDTQYF
TRBJ2-5,-,-,TRBV2,TGTGCCAGCAGTGATCCGGCAGGAGGGGAGACCCAGTACTTC,CASSDPAGGETQYF
TRBJ2-1,many,TRBD2,TRBV4-3,TGCGCCAGCAGCCAGACTAGCGGGAGATTAAGTGAGCAGTTCTTC,CASSQTSGRLSEQFF
TRBJ2-7,few,TRBD2,TRBV6-6,TGTGCCAGCAGTGATAGACTAGCGGGTCTCTACGAGCAGTACTTC,CASSDRLAGLYEQYF
TRBJ2-1,-,TRBD1,TRBV10-3,TGTGCCATCAGGGACAGGTACAATGAGCAGTTCTTC,CAIRDRYNEQFF
TRBJ1-2,-,-,TRBV30,TGTGCCTGGAGTGTGGCGGGTAACTATGGCTACACCTTC,CAWSVAGNYGYTF
TRBJ2-7,-,TRBD2,TRBV6-1,TGTGCCGGCGCCAGCAGGGGACTAGCGGGATTCGAGCAGTACTTC,CAGASRGLAGFEQYF
TRBJ1-1,-,-,TRBV5-1,TGCGCCAGCAGCTTTAAGGGTAGCACTGAAGCTTTCTTT,CASSFKGSTEAFF
TRBJ2-1,-,TRBD2,TRBV7-3,TGTGCCAGCAGCTCCTTGGCGGGAGTGGGGTACAATGAGCAGTTCTTC,CASSSLAGVGYNEQFF
TRBJ2-7,-,-,TRBV6-5,TGTGCCAGCAGTTTTGGGCCAAATAAAGGGTACGAGCAGTACTTC,CASSFGPNKGYEQYF
TRBJ2-7,-,TRBD1,TRBV5-5,TGTGCCAGCAGCTTGCAACAGGGGTCCTACGAGCAGTACTTC,CASSLQQGSYEQYF
TRBJ1-3,-,-,TRBV6-5,TGTGCCAGCAGTTACACAGGGACAACTGGAAACACCATATATTTT,CASSYTGTTGNTIYF
TRBJ2-6,many,-,TRBV5-8,TGTGCCAGCAGCTCCAGGGTATCTGGGGCCAACGTCCTGACTTTC,CASSSRVSGANVLTF
TRBJ1-6,-,-,TRBV2,TGTGCCAGCAGTGAAGCATGGGGGTCACCCCTCCACTTT,CASSEAWGSPLHF
TRBJ2-7,-,-,TRBV28,TGTGCCAGCAGTTTATGGGTACCTCGGGGAAAAGTTTACGAGCAGTACTTC,CASSLWVPRGKVYEQYF
TRBJ2-7,few,TRBD2,TRBV28,TGTGCCAGCAGTCCAAGACAAGGACTAGCGGTCACCTACGAGCAGTACTTC,CASSPRQGLAVTYEQYF
TRBJ2-7,-,TRBD1,TRBV6-5,TGTGCCAGCAGCCGAGGACAGGAGCCCTACGAGCAGTACTTC,CASSRGQEPYEQYF
TRBJ2-1,-,TRBD1,TRBV7-2,TGTGCCAGCAGAGAGACAGGGCTCAATGAGCAGTTCTTC,CASRETGLNEQFF
TRBJ1-4,-,-,TRBV29-1,TGCAGCGTTGACCCCTGGGGTACTAATGAAAAACTGTTTTTT,CSVDPWGTNEKLFF
TRBJ2-5,few,-,TRBV6-4,TGTGCCAGCAGACTGACGAGACGGCCAACGGAGACCCAGTACTTC,CASRLTRRPTETQYF
TRBJ2-2,once,-,TRBV19,TGTGCCAGTAGCCCTTTGGTGGGAAGGATTACCGGGGAGCTGTTTTTT,CASSPLVGRITGELFF
TRBJ2-7,-,TRBD1,TRBV30,TGTGCCTGGAGTGGGGACAGGGGGCTCTCCTACGAGCAGTACTTC,CAWSGDRGLSYEQYF
TRBJ1-4,-,-,TRBV9,TGTGCCAGCAGCCCCGGGGGCCTTAATGAAAAACTGTTTTTT,CASSPGGLNEKLFF
TRBJ2-7,-,TRBD1,TRBV28,TGTGCCAGCAGCCCTGGACAGGGCAATGAGCAGTACTTC,CASSPGQGNEQYF
TRBJ2-7,many,TRBD1,TRBV5-1,TGCGCCAGCACAAGGGGGACAGGGAACGGGGAATCCTACGAGCAGTACTTC,CASTRGTGNGESYEQYF
TRBJ2-7,few,-,TRBV10-3,TGTGCCATCAGGATGACATTCTCCTACGAGCAGTACTTC,CAIRMTFSYEQYF
TRBJ1-5,-,TRBD1,TRBV5-4,TGTGCCAGCCTTTTATTTTTCGGGACAGGGGACCAGCCCCAGCATTTT,CASLLFFGTGDQPQHF
TRBJ1-3,-,-,TRBV5-1,TGCGCCAGCAGCTCCGGCGGTACCGGCTCTGGAAACACCATATATTTT,CASSSGGTGSGNTIYF
TRBJ2-7,-,TRBD2,TRBV30,TGTGCCTGGACCCCGCCGGGACTAGCGCTAGCCGAGACCTACGAGCAGTACTTC,CAWTPPGLALAETYEQYF
TRBJ2-7,-,-,TRBV9,TGTGCCAGCAGCGTAGGGGTTGCGAGCGACGAGCAGTACTTC,CASSVGVASDEQYF